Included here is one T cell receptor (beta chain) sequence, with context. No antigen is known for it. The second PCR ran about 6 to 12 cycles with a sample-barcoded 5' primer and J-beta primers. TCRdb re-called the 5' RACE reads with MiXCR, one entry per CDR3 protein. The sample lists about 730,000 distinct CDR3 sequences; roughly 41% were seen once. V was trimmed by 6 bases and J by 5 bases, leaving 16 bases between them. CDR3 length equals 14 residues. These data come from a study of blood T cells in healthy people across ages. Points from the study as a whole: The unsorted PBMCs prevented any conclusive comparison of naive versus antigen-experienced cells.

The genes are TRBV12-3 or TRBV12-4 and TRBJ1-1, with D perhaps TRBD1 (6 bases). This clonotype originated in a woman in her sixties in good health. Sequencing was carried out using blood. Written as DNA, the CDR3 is TGTGCCAGCAGCCAAGTGGGGCAGGGGACTGAAGCTTTCTTT. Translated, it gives CASSQVGQGTEAFF.